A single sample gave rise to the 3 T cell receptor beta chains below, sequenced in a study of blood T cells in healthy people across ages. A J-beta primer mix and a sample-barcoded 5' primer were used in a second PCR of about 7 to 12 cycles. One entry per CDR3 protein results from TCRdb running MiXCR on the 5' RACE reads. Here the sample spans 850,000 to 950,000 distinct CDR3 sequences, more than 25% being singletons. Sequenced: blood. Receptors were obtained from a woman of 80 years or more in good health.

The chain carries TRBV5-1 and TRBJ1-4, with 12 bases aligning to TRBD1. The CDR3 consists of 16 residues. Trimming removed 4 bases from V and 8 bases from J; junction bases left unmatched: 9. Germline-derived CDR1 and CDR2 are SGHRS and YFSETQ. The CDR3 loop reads CASSQGQGAIDEKLFF. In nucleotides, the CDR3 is TGCGCCAGCAGCCAGGGACAGGGGGCGATTGACGAAAAACTGTTTTTT.

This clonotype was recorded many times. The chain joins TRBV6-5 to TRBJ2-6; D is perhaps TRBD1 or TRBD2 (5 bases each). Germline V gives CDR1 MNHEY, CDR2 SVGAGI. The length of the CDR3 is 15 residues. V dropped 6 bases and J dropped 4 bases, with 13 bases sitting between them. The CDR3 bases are TGTGCCAGCAGGACTGGGGGTTCCGGGGCCAACGTCCTGACTTTC. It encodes CASRTGGSGANVLTF.

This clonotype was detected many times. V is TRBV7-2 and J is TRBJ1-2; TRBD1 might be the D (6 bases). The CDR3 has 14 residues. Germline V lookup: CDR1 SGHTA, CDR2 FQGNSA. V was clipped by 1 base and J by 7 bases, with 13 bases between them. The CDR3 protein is CASSLDTGIGGYTF. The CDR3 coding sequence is TGTGCCAGCAGCTTAGATACAGGGATCGGTGGCTACACCTTC. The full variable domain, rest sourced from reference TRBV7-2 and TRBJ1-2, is GAGVSQSPSNKVTEKGKDVELRCDPISGHTALYWYRQSLGQGLEFLIYFQGNSAPDKSGLPSDRFSAERTGGSVSTLTIQRTQQEDSAVYLCASSLDTGIGGYTFGSGTRLTVV.